This TCR beta chain was identified in a study of patients and donors after allogeneic stem cell transplantation. TCRdb re-called the RT-PCR reads with MiXCR, one entry per CDR3 protein. The repertoire holds approximately 170,000 distinct CDR3 sequences, about a quarter seen once, with roughly 25% in the top ten. V was trimmed by 5 bases and J by 4 bases, leaving 16 bases between them. The CDR3 runs 15 residues. The germline CDR1 and CDR2 sequences are SSHAT and FNYEAQ (reference sequence). The chain recombines TRBV7-7 with TRBJ2-3; D possibly uses TRBD1 or TRBD2 (6 bases each). The source of this sequence is a human donor who was either an allogeneic HSCT recipient or a stem cell or donor lymphocyte infusion donor (not recorded which). It is not recorded whose cells these are; they may come from a transplant donor. What was sequenced was blood, either unsorted or a sorted T cell fraction (not recorded which). CDR3 nucleotides: TGTGCCAGCAGCCCCGGCGGGGCAGGGGCAGATACGCAGTATTTT. It encodes CASSPGGAGADTQYF.